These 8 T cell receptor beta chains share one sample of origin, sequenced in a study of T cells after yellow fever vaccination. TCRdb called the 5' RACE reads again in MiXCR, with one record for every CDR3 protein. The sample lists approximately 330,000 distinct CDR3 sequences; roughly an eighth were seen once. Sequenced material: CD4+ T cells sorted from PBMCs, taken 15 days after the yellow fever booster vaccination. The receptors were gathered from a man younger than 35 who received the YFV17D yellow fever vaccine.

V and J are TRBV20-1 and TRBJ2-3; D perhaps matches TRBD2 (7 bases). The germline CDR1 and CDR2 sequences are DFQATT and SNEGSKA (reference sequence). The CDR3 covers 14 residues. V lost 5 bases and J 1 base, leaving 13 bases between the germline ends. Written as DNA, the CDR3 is TGCAGTGCTCTCCGGCGGGGGCGCACAGATACGCAGTATTTT. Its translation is CSALRRGRTDTQYF.

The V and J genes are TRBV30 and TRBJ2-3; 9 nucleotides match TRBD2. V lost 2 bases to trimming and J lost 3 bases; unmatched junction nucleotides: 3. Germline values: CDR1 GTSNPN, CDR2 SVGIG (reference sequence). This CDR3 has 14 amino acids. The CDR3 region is CAWSPGLATDTQYF. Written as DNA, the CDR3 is TGTGCCTGGAGTCCGGGACTAGCAACAGATACGCAGTATTTT.

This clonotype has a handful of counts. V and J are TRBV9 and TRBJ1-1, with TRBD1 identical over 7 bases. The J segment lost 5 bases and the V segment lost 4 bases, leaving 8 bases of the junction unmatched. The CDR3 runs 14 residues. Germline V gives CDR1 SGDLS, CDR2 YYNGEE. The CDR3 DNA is TGTGCCAGCAGCTTAGGGACAGTGGGAACTGAAGCTTTCTTT. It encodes CASSLGTVGTEAFF.

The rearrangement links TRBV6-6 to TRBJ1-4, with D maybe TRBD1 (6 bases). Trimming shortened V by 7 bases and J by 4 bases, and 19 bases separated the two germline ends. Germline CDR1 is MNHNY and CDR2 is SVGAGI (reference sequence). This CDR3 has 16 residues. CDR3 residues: CASKNSQGMRNEKLFF. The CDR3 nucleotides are TGTGCCAGCAAAAATTCCCAGGGGATGCGTAATGAAAAACTGTTTTTT.

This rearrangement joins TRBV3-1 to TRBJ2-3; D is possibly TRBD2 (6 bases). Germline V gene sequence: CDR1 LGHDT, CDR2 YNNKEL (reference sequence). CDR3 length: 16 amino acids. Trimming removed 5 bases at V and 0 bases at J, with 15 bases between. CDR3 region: CASSTQLAGSTDTQYF. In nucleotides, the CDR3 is TGTGCCAGCAGCACACAACTGGCGGGAAGCACAGATACGCAGTATTTT.

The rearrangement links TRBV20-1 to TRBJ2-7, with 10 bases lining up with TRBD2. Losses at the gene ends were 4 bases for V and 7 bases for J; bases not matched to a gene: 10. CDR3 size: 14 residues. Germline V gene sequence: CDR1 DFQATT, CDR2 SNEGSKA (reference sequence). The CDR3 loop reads CSAIALAGAWEQYV. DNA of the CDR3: TGCAGTGCTATAGCCCTAGCGGGGGCGTGGGAGCAGTACGTC.

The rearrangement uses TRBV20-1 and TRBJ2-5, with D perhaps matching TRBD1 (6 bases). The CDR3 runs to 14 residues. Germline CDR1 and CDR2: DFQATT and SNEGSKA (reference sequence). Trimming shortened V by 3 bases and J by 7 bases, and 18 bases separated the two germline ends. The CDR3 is CSASVLGAQGTQYF. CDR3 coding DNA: TGCAGTGCTAGTGTCTTGGGGGCCCAGGGGACCCAGTACTTC.

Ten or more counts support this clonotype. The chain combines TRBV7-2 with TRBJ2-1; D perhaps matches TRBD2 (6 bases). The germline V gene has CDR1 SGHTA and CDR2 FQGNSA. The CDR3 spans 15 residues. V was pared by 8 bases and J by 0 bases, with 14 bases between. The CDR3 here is CASAGAGHSYNEQFF. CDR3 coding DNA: TGTGCCAGCGCTGGGGCGGGGCACTCCTACAATGAGCAGTTCTTC.